This T cell receptor (beta chain) was captured by sequencing in a study of post-analysis software for immune sequencing data. Study conclusions and caveats: When patients were compared with controls, 4 or 5 TRBV segments were more frequent, TRBV5-6, TRBV5-1 and TRBV20-1 among them.

This CDR3 contains 12 residues. Germline CDR1 reads MNHNY; CDR2 reads SVGAGI (reference sequence). The germline V and J ends were trimmed by 5 bases and 5 bases, with 6 bases remaining between them. As to this clonotype: The antigen is not known.

Unique molecular identifiers were built into the TCR beta cDNA libraries. TCRdb fed the PCR reads into MiXCR, producing one record per CDR3 protein. This table has about 430,000 distinct CDR3 sequences, approximately 37% appearing once. The chain is built from TRBV6-6 and TRBJ1-4; unclear D gene. This receptor was taken from a girl aged 2 to 9 with multiple sclerosis. The sequencing input was blood. The CDR3 is CASSRVNEKLFF. The CDR3 nucleotides are TGTGCCAGCAGTCGGGTAAATGAAAAACTGTTTTTT.